This T cell receptor beta chain was sequenced for a study of OX40 agonist ivuxolimab in advanced cancers. Turning to the study itself: Recorded diagnoses for dose-escalation patients were hepatocellular carcinoma, melanoma, renal cell or head and neck cancer. Overall study results and limits: Researchers did not determine the expanded peripheral T cells' antigen specificity.

TCRdb's copy holds only in-frame clones and misses some; the assay was immunoSEQ multiplex PCR. The table has around 56,000 clones, roughly 90% seen once; the top ten hold 11%. CDR3 length: 14 residues. Germline V gene data show CDR1 as SGHRS and CDR2 as YFSETQ. The J segment lost 6 bases and the V segment lost 2 bases, leaving 8 bases of the junction unmatched. Comments on this clone: Its antigen is not known.

The source is an adult with an advanced solid tumor such as melanoma, head and neck, liver or kidney cancer. The specimen comprised CD4+ or CD8+ T cells sorted from blood, sampled in a trial of the OX40 agonist ivuxolimab. The J gene is TRBJ2-7, the V gene TRBV5-1; 7 nucleotides align to TRBD1. The CDR3 sequence is CASSFYLRQGEQYF. CDR3 sequence (DNA): TGCGCCAGCAGCTTTTACCTTCGACAGGGCGAGCAGTACTTC.